The table lists the clone carrying this TCR beta chain with a few counts. The repertoire was sequenced with immunoSEQ multiplex PCR; TCRdb's copy has only in-frame clones and lacks some. Here the sample spans about 1 million clones, around 76% being singletons. These data belong to a study of shared clonotypes between healthy human individuals. CDR1 and CDR2 (germline): WNHNN, SYGVQD (reference sequence). V was pared by 2 bases and J by 3 bases, with 6 bases of the junction left unmatched. The CDR3 length is 15 residues. The sequence derives from a man between 18 and 29 years old in good health. Sequencing used memory CD4+ T cells sorted from blood. Subset given: CD45RA-negative fraction. The chain is built from TRBV10-1 and TRBJ2-7, with TRBD1 matching 8 bases. This CDR3 is CASSEGTGGIYEQYF. CDR3 coding DNA: TGCGCCAGCAGTGAGGGTACAGGGGGGATCTACGAGCAGTACTTC.